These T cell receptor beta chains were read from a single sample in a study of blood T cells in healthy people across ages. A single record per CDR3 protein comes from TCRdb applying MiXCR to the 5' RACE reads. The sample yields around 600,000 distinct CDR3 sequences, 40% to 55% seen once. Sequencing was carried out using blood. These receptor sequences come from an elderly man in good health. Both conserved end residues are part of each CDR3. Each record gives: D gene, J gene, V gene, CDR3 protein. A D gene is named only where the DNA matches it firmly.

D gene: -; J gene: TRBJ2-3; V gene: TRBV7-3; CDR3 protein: CASSFSQEGDTQYF
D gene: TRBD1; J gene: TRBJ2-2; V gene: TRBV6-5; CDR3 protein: CASSLTGAITGELFF
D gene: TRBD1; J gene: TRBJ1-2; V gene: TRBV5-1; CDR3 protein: CASSHDRGRGYGYTF
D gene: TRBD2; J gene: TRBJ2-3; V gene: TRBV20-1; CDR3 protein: CSARDMAGGDTDTQYF
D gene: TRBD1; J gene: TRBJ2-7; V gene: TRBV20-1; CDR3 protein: CSAPGQSSYEQYF
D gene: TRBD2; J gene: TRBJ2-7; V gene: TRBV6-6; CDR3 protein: CASSYSRDTSAGGEQYF
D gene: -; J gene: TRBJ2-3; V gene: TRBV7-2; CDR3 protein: CASSLEGWSTDTQYF
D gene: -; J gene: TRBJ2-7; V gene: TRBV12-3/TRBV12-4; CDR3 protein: CASRSEGAYEQYF
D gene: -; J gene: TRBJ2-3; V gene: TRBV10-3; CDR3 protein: CAIGGGQSLITDTQYF
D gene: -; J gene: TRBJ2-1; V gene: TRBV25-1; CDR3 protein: CASSAAGNLHEQFF
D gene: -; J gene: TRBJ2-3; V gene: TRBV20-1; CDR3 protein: CSASLDGGRFDTQYF
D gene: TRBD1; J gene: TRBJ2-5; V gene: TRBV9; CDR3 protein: CASSVWGTGDHQETQYF
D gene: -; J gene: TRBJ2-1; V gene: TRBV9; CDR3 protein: CASSVTGDSSYNEQFF
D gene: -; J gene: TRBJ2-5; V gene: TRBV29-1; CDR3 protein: CSVVPGDRATTQYF
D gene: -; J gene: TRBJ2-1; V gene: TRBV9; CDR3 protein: CASSPRRGPYNEQFF
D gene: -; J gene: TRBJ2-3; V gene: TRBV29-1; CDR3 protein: CSAWGRAGTDTQYF
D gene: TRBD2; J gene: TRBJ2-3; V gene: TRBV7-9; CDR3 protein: CASSQLAAGRVSDTQYF
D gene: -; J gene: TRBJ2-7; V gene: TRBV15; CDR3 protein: CATTRDLNNNYEQYF
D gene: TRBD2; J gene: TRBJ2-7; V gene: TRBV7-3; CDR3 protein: CASSPHGGAGVQEQYF
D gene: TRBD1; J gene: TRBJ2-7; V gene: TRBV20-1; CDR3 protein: CSADPHGQGISEQYF
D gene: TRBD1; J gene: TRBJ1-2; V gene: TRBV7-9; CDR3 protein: CASSEGAQAYGYTF
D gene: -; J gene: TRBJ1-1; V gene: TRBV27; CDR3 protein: CASRRIQVGPEAFF
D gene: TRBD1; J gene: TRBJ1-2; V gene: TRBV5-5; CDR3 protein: CASSWTGAVPAYGYTF
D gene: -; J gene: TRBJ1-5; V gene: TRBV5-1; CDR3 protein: CASSPGPENQPQHF
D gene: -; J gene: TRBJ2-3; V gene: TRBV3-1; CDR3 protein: CASSHDRERADTQYF
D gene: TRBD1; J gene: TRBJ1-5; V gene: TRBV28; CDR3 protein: CASSWGQSNQPQHF
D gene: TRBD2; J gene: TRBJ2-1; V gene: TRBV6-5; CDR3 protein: CASGIAGAHNEQFF
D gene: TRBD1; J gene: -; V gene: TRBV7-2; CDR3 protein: CASSYWDRGYEQYF
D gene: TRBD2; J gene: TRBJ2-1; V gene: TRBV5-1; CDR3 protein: CASSFISGGAGYNEQFF
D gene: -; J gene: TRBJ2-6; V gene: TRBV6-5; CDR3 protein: CASSYGGSTDSGANVLTF
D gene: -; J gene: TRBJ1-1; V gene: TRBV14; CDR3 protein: CASSQGLHSGMNTEAFF
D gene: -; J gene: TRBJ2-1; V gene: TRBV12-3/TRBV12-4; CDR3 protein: CASSPRDNTYNEQFF
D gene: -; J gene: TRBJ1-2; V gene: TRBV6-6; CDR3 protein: CASSYTGTVYGYTF
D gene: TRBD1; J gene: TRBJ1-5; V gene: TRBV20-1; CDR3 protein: CSARRQGHQPQHF
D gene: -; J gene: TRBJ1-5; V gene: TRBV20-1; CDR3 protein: CSARGEGGVNQPQHF
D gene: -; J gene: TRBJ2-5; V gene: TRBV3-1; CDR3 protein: CASSQGTSGTQYF
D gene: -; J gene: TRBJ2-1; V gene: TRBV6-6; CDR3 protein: CASSYANFRGDEQFF
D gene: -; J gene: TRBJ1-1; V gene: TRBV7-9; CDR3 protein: CASSLTPRDMNTEAFF
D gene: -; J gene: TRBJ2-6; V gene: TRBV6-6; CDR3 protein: CASRPQGVLGANVLTF
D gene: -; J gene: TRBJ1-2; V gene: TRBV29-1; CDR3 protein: CSAGEGDGYTF
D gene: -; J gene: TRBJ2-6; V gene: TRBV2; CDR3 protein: CASSTQGLGANVLTF
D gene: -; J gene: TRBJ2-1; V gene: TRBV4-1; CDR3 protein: CASSQLGVRNEQFF
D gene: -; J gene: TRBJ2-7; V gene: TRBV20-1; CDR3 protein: CSASGGVGNEQYF
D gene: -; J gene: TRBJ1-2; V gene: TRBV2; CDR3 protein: CASSGWQGNYGYTF
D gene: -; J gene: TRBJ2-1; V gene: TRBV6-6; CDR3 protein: CASTPSRDEQFF